A single sample gave rise to the 18 T cell receptor beta chains below, sequenced in a study of T cell changes during pregnancy in multiple sclerosis. Using immunoSEQ multiplex PCR, the repertoire was profiled, and TCRdb retains in-frame clones only, with some absent. The sample records around 38,000 clones, about 91% being singletons. The sample here was CD4+ T cells from peripheral blood mononuclear cells, taken in the third trimester of pregnancy. These receptors all come from a female donor in good health, enrolled as a control in a pregnancy study.

The rearrangement uses TRBV18 and TRBJ2-4; 12 nucleotides match TRBD1. CDR3 length equals 15 residues. The junction had 5 bases not matched to a gene; V was cut back by 4 bases and J by 7 bases. The germline gives CDR1 KGHSH, CDR2 LQKENI. CDR3 sequence: CASSHRGQGANIQYF. The CDR3 coding sequence is TGTGCCAGCTCACACCGGGGACAGGGGGCGAACATTCAGTACTTC.

This clone was picked up a small number of times. The chain links TRBV7-8 to TRBJ2-3, with 7 bases identical to TRBD2. V was pared by 5 bases and J by 6 bases, with 11 bases of the junction left unmatched. The CDR3 length is 15 residues. Germline lookup yields CDR1 SGHVS and CDR2 FQNEAQ. CDR3 region: CASSPQTTSSDTQYF. DNA of the CDR3: TGTGCCAGCAGCCCCCAGACGACTAGCAGCGATACGCAGTATTTT.

The chain recombines TRBV19 with TRBJ1-2, with 9 bases aligning to TRBD1. Germline V gene lookup returns CDR1 LNHDA and CDR2 SQIVND (reference sequence). This CDR3 contains 15 residues. With V trimmed by 6 bases and J by 3 bases, 8 bases remained unmatched. CDR3 region: CASRRPRQGDYGYTF. CDR3 nucleotide sequence: TGTGCCAGTAGACGCCCCCGACAGGGGGACTATGGCTACACCTTC.

As regards this clone: The junction departs from the called germline gene at one end, perhaps through a read error. Distinct nucleotide sequences in the sample also encode this CDR3. The chain recombines TRBV5-6 with TRBJ1-5; 12 bases are a match to TRBD1. The germline CDR1 and CDR2 sequences are SGHDT and YYEEEE. CDR3 size: 14 residues. This CDR3 is CASSLGQGARPQHF. For the CDR3, the DNA is TGCGCCAGCAGCTTGGGACAGGGGGCGCGGCCCCAGCATTTT.

The V and J genes are TRBV4-3 and TRBJ2-1; 8 bases align to TRBD1. Germline values: CDR1 LGHNA, CDR2 YSLEER. CDR3 size: 16 residues. V dropped 3 bases and J dropped 2; count of bases not matched to a gene: 6. The CDR3 region has the DNA TGCGCCAGCAGCCACAGAAAGACAGGGGCCTACAATGAGCAGTTCTTC. Protein product: CASSHRKTGAYNEQFF.

This clone is categorized as medium-sized. V usage is TRBV28 and J usage is TRBJ1-2; tentatively, D is TRBD1 (5 bases). The length of the CDR3 is 11 residues. The V gene lost 2 bases and the J gene lost 8 bases, with 6 bases spanning the gap. In germline, CDR1 is MDHEN, CDR2 SYDVKM. The CDR3 region has the DNA TGTGCCAGCAGTTTAAACAGGGGCTACACCTTC. Translating it yields CASSLNRGYTF.

The V and J genes are TRBV2 and TRBJ2-1; the match to TRBD1 covers 8 bases. CDR1 is SNHLY and CDR2 is FYNNEI in the germline V gene. With V trimmed by 3 bases and J by 6 bases, 4 bases remained unmatched. This CDR3 spans 14 amino acids. The CDR3 region has the DNA TGTGCCAGCAGTGAGCGGACAGGGCGCAATGAGCAGTTCTTC. Translating gives CASSERTGRNEQFF.

The rearrangement joins TRBV7-8 to TRBJ1-5; D may be TRBD1 (5 bases). The CDR3 consists of 17 residues. From germline, CDR1 is SGHVS and CDR2 FQNEAQ. Trimming took off 4 bases at V and 3 bases at J, with 19 bases between the two ends. Written as DNA, the CDR3 is TGTGCCAGCAGCTCATCCCAAAACAGACAGCACAATCAGCCCCAGCATTTT. Translating gives CASSSSQNRQHNQPQHF.

The chain combines TRBV7-2 with TRBJ1-2; tentatively, D is TRBD1 (5 bases). The CDR3 extends over 13 amino acids. The germline V gene has CDR1 SGHTA and CDR2 FQGNSA. The V and J ends lost 5 bases and 2 bases respectively, with 9 bases between them. The CDR3 spells CASSQQVNYGYTF. In nucleotides, the CDR3 is TGTGCCAGCAGCCAACAGGTCAACTATGGCTACACCTTC.

This chain links TRBV6-6 with TRBJ1-5; D unresolved. From germline, CDR1 is MNHNY and CDR2 SVGAGI (reference sequence). V lost 0 bases and J lost 5, with 11 bases in between. The CDR3 is made up of 15 amino acids. The CDR3 DNA sequence: TGTGCCAGCAGTTACTCGAGAGGGCACGATCAGCCCCAGCATTTT. The encoded protein is CASSYSRGHDQPQHF.

This clone was counted a single time. The chain links TRBV7-9 to TRBJ1-2, with D perhaps TRBD1 (6 bases). The CDR3 consists of 15 residues. CDR1 is SEHNR, CDR2 FQNEAQ, per germline (reference sequence). Trimming removed 1 base from V and 2 bases from J, with 11 bases in between. This CDR3 reads CASSLGAGANYGYTF. CDR3 in DNA: TGTGCCAGCAGCTTAGGGGCAGGGGCCAACTATGGCTACACCTTC.

This rearrangement joins TRBV7-3 to TRBJ2-3, with 13 bases that match TRBD2. With V trimmed by 5 bases and J by 5 bases, 1 base remained unmatched. CDR1 is SGHTA and CDR2 is FQGTGA in the germline V gene. The CDR3 is made up of 14 amino acids. CDR3 region: CASSRTSGGDTQYF. CDR3 DNA sequence: TGTGCCAGCAGCAGGACTAGCGGGGGAGATACGCAGTATTTT.

This clone appeared once. The chain recombines TRBV7-2 with TRBJ2-2; D unresolved. This CDR3 has 13 amino acids. V lost 3 bases and J lost 5, with 7 bases in between. Germline-derived CDR1 and CDR2 are SGHTA and FQGNSA. CDR3 DNA sequence: TGTGCCAGCAGCTTTGGAGTAACCGGGGAGCTGTTTTTT. It codes for CASSFGVTGELFF.

The rearrangement joins TRBV14 to TRBJ1-1; a weak D match, TRBD1 (6 bases). This CDR3 comprises 21 residues. CDR1 is SGHDN and CDR2 is FVKESK in the germline V gene. V lost 0 bases, J lost 0 bases, and 26 bases lay in between. CDR3: CASSQDRGRVGWAVMNTEAFF. The CDR3 DNA reads as TGTGCCAGCAGCCAAGACAGGGGCAGGGTGGGTTGGGCTGTGATGAACACTGAAGCTTTCTTT. The complete variable domain, with remaining parts taken from reference TRBV14 and TRBJ1-1, reads EAGVTQFPSHSVIEKGQTVTLRCDPISGHDNLYWYRRVMGKEIKFLLHFVKESKQDESGMPNNRFLAERTGGTYSTLKVQPAELEDSGVYFCASSQDRGRVGWAVMNTEAFFGQGTRLTVV.

The chain joins TRBV9 to TRBJ2-3; D is possibly TRBD1 (5 bases). Germline assignment: CDR1 SGDLS and CDR2 YYNGEE. This CDR3 spans 13 amino acids. The V end was cut by 0 bases, the J end by 5 bases, with 7 bases between. The CDR3 bases are TGTGCCAGCAGCGTAGCTACAGGAGATACGCAGTATTTT. This translates into CASSVATGDTQYF.

The chain carries TRBV4-1 and TRBJ2-1, with 9 bases fitting TRBD1. V was clipped by 4 bases and J by 4 bases; unmatched bases: 8. CDR1 and CDR2 (germline): MGHRA, YSYEKL. The CDR3 is made up of 16 amino acids. CDR3 DNA sequence: TGCGCCAGCAGCCCCGCCCCGGACAGGGGATACAATGAGCAGTTCTTC. Residues: CASSPAPDRGYNEQFF.

The rearrangement links TRBV5-1 to TRBJ2-3, with TRBD2 matching over 9 bases. CDR3 length: 18 residues. Germline assignment: CDR1 SGHRS and CDR2 YFSETQ. V gave up 2 bases and J gave up 5 bases; unmatched junction bases: 15. CDR3 residues: CASSFGWEKRGAGDTQYF. CDR3 bases: TGCGCCAGCAGCTTCGGTTGGGAGAAGCGGGGGGCGGGAGATACGCAGTATTTT. The entire variable domain, with the rest obtained from reference TRBV5-1 and TRBJ2-3, is as follows: KAGVTQTPRYLIKTRGQQVTLSCSPISGHRSVSWYQQTPGQGLQFLFEYFSETQRNKGNFPGRFSGRQFSNSRSEMNVSTLELGDSALYLCASSFGWEKRGAGDTQYFGPGTRLTVL.

The chain links TRBV6-5 to TRBJ2-7; D might be TRBD1 (5 bases). V lost 6 bases and J 3 bases, leaving 18 bases between the germline ends. The CDR3 sequence is 15 residues long. Germline V lookup: CDR1 MNHEY, CDR2 SVGAGI. CDR3 DNA: TGTGCCAGCAGACAAACGACAGTAGGCAACTACGAGCAGTACTTC. It translates to CASRQTTVGNYEQYF.